One sample yielded the 7 T cell receptor beta chains listed below, sequenced in a study of chemoradiotherapy in HPV16-positive cancers. Generated by immunoSEQ multiplex PCR, the TCRdb table keeps only in-frame clones and is missing some. The sample holds about 39,000 clones, 75% to 85% seen once. This specimen consisted of blood, obtained from a patient who underwent chemoradiotherapy. Receptors originate from a human donor with HPV-associated anogenital cancer.

J is TRBJ2-3 and V is TRBV14, with 9 bases lining up with TRBD2. Trimming removed 4 bases from V and 4 bases from J; junction bases left unmatched: 12. There are 17 residues in the CDR3. Germline lookup yields CDR1 SGHDN and CDR2 FVKESK. CDR3 in amino acids: CASSRTSGLRGADTQYF. CDR3 DNA sequence: TGTGCCAGCAGCCGAACTAGCGGGCTCCGAGGCGCAGATACGCAGTATTTT.

V is TRBV6-1 and J is TRBJ2-2; a weak D match, TRBD1 (6 bases). V was cut by 2 bases and J by 6 bases, with 22 bases left in between. There are 18 residues in the CDR3. Germline V gives CDR1 MNHNS, CDR2 SASEGT. CDR3 in DNA: TGTGCCAGCAGTGAACGAATGGCAGGGACAATTCATTCCGGGGAGCTGTTTTTT. Protein product: CASSERMAGTIHSGELFF.

This rearrangement joins TRBV5-1 to TRBJ2-5; D might be TRBD1 (5 bases). The CDR3 loop spans 12 amino acids. With 5 bases removed from V and 2 bases from J, the gap between germline ends came to 7 bases. Germline V gene sequence: CDR1 SGHRS, CDR2 YFSETQ. The CDR3 here is CASSDSQETQYF. In DNA, the CDR3 is TGCGCCAGCAGTGACAGTCAAGAGACCCAGTACTTC.

This clone has only a few counts. The chain joins TRBV2 to TRBJ1-2; TRBD1 aligns across 7 bases. Germline CDR1 and CDR2: SNHLY and FYNNEI. Germline trimming cut 6 bases from V and 3 bases from J; bases unmatched to any gene: 4. The length of the CDR3 is 13 residues. CDR3 in DNA: TGTGCCAGCAGCTCACAGGGGTACTATGGCTACACCTTC. Protein: CASSSQGYYGYTF.

The chain carries TRBV5-4 and TRBJ1-3; no clear D. The germline V and J ends were trimmed by 4 bases and 0 bases, with 8 bases remaining between them. The CDR3 loop spans 14 amino acids. CDR1 is SGHNT, CDR2 YYREEE, per germline (reference sequence). The CDR3 DNA is TGTGCCAGCAGCGCGACAAGCTCTGGAAACACCATATATTTT. Translating it yields CASSATSSGNTIYF. The whole variable domain, remainder taken from reference TRBV5-4 and TRBJ1-3, is ETGVTQSPTHLIKTRGQQVTLRCSSQSGHNTVSWYQQALGQGPQFIFQYYREEENGRGNFPPRFSGLQFPNYSSELNVNALELDDSALYLCASSATSSGNTIYFGEGSWLTVV.

The chain combines TRBV10-1 with TRBJ2-7; 8 bases map to TRBD1. Trimming removed 0 bases from V and 2 bases from J; junction bases left unmatched: 0. CDR3 length equals 14 residues. Germline CDR1 WNHNN, CDR2 SYGVQD (reference sequence). CDR3 nucleotide sequence: TGCGCCAGCAGTGAGTCGACAGGGGCCTACGAGCAGTACTTC. It is translated as CASSESTGAYEQYF.

The J gene is TRBJ2-1, the V gene TRBV7-2, with a weak D call TRBD2 (7 bases). The CDR3 is 16 residues long. The V end was cut by 4 bases, the J end by 9 bases, with 22 bases between. CDR1 and CDR2 (germline): SGHTA, FQGNSA. The CDR3 nucleotides read TGTGCCAGCAGCTCCAAGCGGGTCGGGGGGCTGGGTGAGCAGTTCTTC. Protein: CASSSKRVGGLGEQFF.